Listed below are T cell receptor beta chains from one sample, sequenced in a study of early stage breast cancer tumors. Repertoires were generated with immunoSEQ multiplex PCR, while TCRdb's copy carries only in-frame clones and drops some. The sample holds some 28,000 clones, roughly 78% seen once. Material for sequencing was blood. Every receptor here comes from a person in their sixties or seventies with breast cancer. The CDR3 runs from the conserved cysteine through the conserved F or W. The D gene is left open where the match is weak. For some rows the clone size is stated as once, few or many, or as a class when expanded; others skip it.

J: TRBJ2-5
V: TRBV5-1
size: NA
D: NA
CDR3: CASSLAGLGASRETQYF
DNA: TGCGCCAGCAGCTTGGCAGGGTTGGGGGCTAGTCGAGAGACCCAGTACTTC

J: TRBJ2-1
V: TRBV6-1
size: NA
D: NA
CDR3: CASSGRGFLFQFF
DNA: TGTGCCAGCAGTGGCAGGGGTTTCCTATTCCAGTTCTTC

J: TRBJ2-7
V: TRBV27
size: NA
D: NA
CDR3: CASSTTGRGRPYEQYF
DNA: TGTGCCAGCAGCACCACGGGTCGAGGGAGGCCCTACGAGCAGTACTTC

J: TRBJ2-1
V: TRBV6-6
size: NA
D: NA
CDR3: CASSLNPHEQFF
DNA: TGTGCCAGCAGTTTGAACCCACACGAGCAGTTCTTC

J: TRBJ2-7
V: TRBV5-1
size: NA
D: TRBD1
CDR3: CANQQGARAPPRVSYEQYF
DNA: TGCGCCAACCAACAGGGGGCTAGGGCTCCCCCGAGAGTGTCCTACGAGCAGTACTTC

J: TRBJ2-7
V: TRBV5-1
size: NA
D: NA
CDR3: CASSLQGEATYEQYF
DNA: TGCGCCAGCAGCTTGCAGGGGGAGGCGACCTACGAGCAGTACTTC

J: TRBJ1-5
V: TRBV18
size: NA
D: NA
CDR3: CASSQGGGNQPQHF
DNA: TGTGCCAGCTCACAGGGAGGTGGCAATCAGCCCCAGCATTTT

J: TRBJ2-5
V: TRBV13
size: once
D: NA
CDR3: CASSPWQAAQETQYF
DNA: TGTGCCAGCAGCCCTTGGCAGGCCGCTCAAGAGACCCAGTACTTC

J: TRBJ1-5
V: TRBV7-2
size: NA
D: NA
CDR3: CASSPYRGPSGSNQPQHF
DNA: TGTGCCAGCAGCCCGTACCGCGGGCCTTCCGGAAGCAATCAGCCCCAGCATTTT

J: TRBJ2-5
V: TRBV5-6
size: NA
D: TRBD2
CDR3: CASSFGREGQETQYF
DNA: TGTGCCAGCAGCTTTGGGCGGGAGGGCCAAGAGACCCAGTACTTC

J: TRBJ2-1
V: TRBV5-1
size: once
D: NA
CDR3: CASSLGLRNDEQFF
DNA: TGCGCCAGCAGCTTGGGACTCCGGAACGATGAGCAGTTCTTC

J: TRBJ1-2
V: TRBV29-1
size: NA
D: NA
CDR3: CSVEVGISNYGYTF
DNA: TGCAGCGTTGAGGTCGGGATATCTAACTATGGCTACACCTTC

J: TRBJ1-2
V: TRBV5-1
size: NA
D: NA
CDR3: CASSLSPSGGYTF
DNA: TGCGCCAGCAGCTTATCCCCATCGGGGGGCTACACCTTC

J: TRBJ2-7
V: TRBV28
size: once
D: TRBD1
CDR3: CASSLGQGYEQYF
DNA: TGTGCCAGCAGTCTCGGACAGGGGTACGAGCAGTACTTC

J: TRBJ2-5
V: TRBV28
size: NA
D: TRBD1
CDR3: CASRSGQGKGETQYF
DNA: TGTGCCAGCAGATCCGGACAGGGGAAGGGAGAGACCCAGTACTTC

J: TRBJ2-2
V: TRBV7-2
size: NA
D: TRBD2
CDR3: CASSGLAGRTGELFF
DNA: TGTGCCAGCAGCGGACTAGCGGGGAGGACCGGGGAGCTGTTTTTT

J: TRBJ1-2
V: TRBV19
size: NA
D: TRBD1
CDR3: CASSKPGTGGVDGYTF
DNA: TGTGCCAGTAGTAAGCCCGGGACAGGGGGCGTGGATGGCTACACCTTC

J: TRBJ2-1
V: TRBV2
size: NA
D: NA
CDR3: CASSEGQVYNEQFF
DNA: TGTGCCAGCAGTGAAGGGCAGGTATACAATGAGCAGTTCTTC

J: TRBJ1-2
V: TRBV28
size: NA
D: TRBD1
CDR3: CASRRQGLFYGYTF
DNA: TGTGCCAGCAGGCGACAGGGACTTTTCTATGGCTACACCTTC

J: TRBJ1-5
V: TRBV28
size: NA
D: NA
CDR3: CASSLRGVSNQPQHF
DNA: TGTGCCAGCAGTTTAAGGGGTGTCAGCAATCAGCCCCAGCATTTT

J: TRBJ1-2
V: TRBV7-2
size: NA
D: NA
CDR3: CASSLGRQTTYGYTF
DNA: TGTGCCAGCAGCTTAGGGAGACAGACGACCTATGGCTACACCTTC

J: TRBJ2-7
V: TRBV27
size: NA
D: TRBD1
CDR3: CASRRDSVYEQYF
DNA: TGTGCCAGCAGACGGGACAGCGTATACGAGCAGTACTTC

J: TRBJ2-1
V: TRBV2
size: NA
D: NA
CDR3: CASSENPSSYNEQFF
DNA: TGTGCCAGCAGTGAAAACCCCAGCTCCTACAATGAGCAGTTCTTC

J: TRBJ1-2
V: TRBV15
size: NA
D: TRBD1
CDR3: CATRGQGSHGYTF
DNA: TGTGCCACCAGAGGACAGGGAAGTCATGGCTACACCTTC

J: TRBJ2-7
V: TRBV7-9
size: few
D: TRBD1
CDR3: CASSSGQGTDNEQYF
DNA: TGTGCCAGCAGCTCGGGACAGGGAACAGATAACGAGCAGTACTTC

J: TRBJ1-1
V: TRBV2
size: few
D: NA
CDR3: CASSVKNGNTEAFF
DNA: TGTGCCAGCAGTGTTAAGAACGGGAACACTGAAGCTTTCTTT

J: TRBJ2-7
V: TRBV4-3
size: NA
D: NA
CDR3: CASSQTGVYEQYF
DNA: TGCGCCAGCAGCCAGACAGGAGTCTACGAGCAGTACTTC

J: TRBJ2-7
V: TRBV16
size: NA
D: NA
CDR3: CASSSWGGSSYEQYF
DNA: TGTGCCAGCAGCTCCTGGGGCGGCAGCTCCTACGAGCAGTACTTC

J: TRBJ1-5
V: TRBV9
size: NA
D: NA
CDR3: CASSVGQGGQPQHF
DNA: TGTGCCAGCAGCGTAGGGCAGGGCGGTCAGCCCCAGCATTTT

J: TRBJ2-1
V: TRBV10-1
size: NA
D: TRBD2
CDR3: CASSLTSGSAPNSYNEQFF
DNA: TGCGCCAGCAGTCTGACTAGCGGGAGCGCCCCGAACTCCTACAATGAGCAGTTCTTC

J: TRBJ1-2
V: TRBV11-2
size: NA
D: TRBD1
CDR3: CASSLTHIPGTGKFGYTF
DNA: TGTGCCAGCAGCTTAACCCACATACCCGGGACAGGGAAGTTTGGCTACACCTTC

J: TRBJ1-2
V: TRBV10-3
size: NA
D: NA
CDR3: CATSAAGSEGYTF
DNA: TGTGCCACCTCAGCGGCCGGTTCTGAAGGCTACACCTTC

J: TRBJ2-5
V: TRBV14
size: NA
D: NA
CDR3: CASSPQRAGLSETQYF
DNA: TGTGCCAGCAGCCCACAAAGGGCGGGCCTATCGGAGACCCAGTACTTC

J: TRBJ1-5
V: TRBV2
size: NA
D: TRBD1
CDR3: CASSGDRALGNQPQHF
DNA: TGTGCCAGCAGTGGGGACAGGGCCCTGGGCAATCAGCCCCAGCATTTT

J: TRBJ1-1
V: TRBV18
size: NA
D: TRBD1
CDR3: CASSPPGQGTEAFF
DNA: TGTGCCAGCTCACCCCCAGGACAGGGCACTGAAGCTTTCTTT

J: TRBJ1-4
V: TRBV29-1
size: NA
D: NA
CDR3: CSVEGGSINEKLFF
DNA: TGCAGCGTTGAAGGGGGCAGTATTAATGAAAAACTGTTTTTT

J: TRBJ2-7
V: TRBV27
size: NA
D: TRBD1
CDR3: CASRAGTGYSYEQYF
DNA: TGTGCCAGCAGAGCCGGGACAGGCTACTCCTACGAGCAGTACTTC

J: TRBJ2-3
V: TRBV29-1
size: NA
D: NA
CDR3: CSVGGGLRDTQYF
DNA: TGCAGCGTGGGAGGGGGGCTTAGGGATACGCAGTATTTT

J: TRBJ1-5
V: TRBV6-5
size: NA
D: TRBD1
CDR3: CASSLRQGTNQPQHF
DNA: TGTGCCAGCAGCCTTCGACAGGGGACGAATCAGCCCCAGCATTTT

J: TRBJ1-3
V: TRBV7-2
size: NA
D: TRBD1
CDR3: CASSLITGATGNTIYF
DNA: TGTGCCAGCAGCTTGATCACAGGGGCAACTGGAAACACCATATATTTT

J: TRBJ2-5
V: TRBV19
size: NA
D: TRBD1
CDR3: CASSPTTGEETQYF
DNA: TGTGCCAGTAGTCCGACGACAGGGGAAGAGACCCAGTACTTC